This TCR beta chain is drawn from a study of cytomegalovirus exposure and HLA in healthy donors. Clones were sequenced by immunoSEQ multiplex PCR, and TCRdb holds only the in-frame ones, with some missing. Here the sample spans under 140,000 clones, roughly 87% being singletons. This clone has a handful of counts. The antigen remains undetermined. Notes on the study in general: Generally TCR sequences proved uncommon, though certain public TCRs appeared in numerous donors. TCR beta chains numbering more than 150 were designated cytomegalovirus-associated.

Sequences were obtained from PBMCs. The TCR originated in a woman aged 18-29 years in good health and CMV-seronegative.

CDR3 bases: TGTGCCAGCTCAGGGTTGAACACTGAAGCTTTCTTT. Protein: CASSGLNTEAFF. The chain couples TRBV6-5 to TRBJ1-1, with a tentative D call TRBD1 (5 bases). CDR1 and CDR2 from the germline V gene are MNHEY and SVGAGI. The length of the CDR3 is 12 residues. The V gene lost 8 bases and the J gene lost 0 bases, with 7 bases spanning the gap.